These 7 T cell receptor beta chains originate from one sample sequenced in a study of cytomegalovirus exposure and HLA in healthy donors. Researchers ran the PCR with 60 Vbeta and 13 Jbeta primers. Some clones are missing from TCRdb's copy, which holds only in-frame ones; the method was immunoSEQ multiplex PCR. The sample has 150,000 to 200,000 clones, 55% to 70% seen once. The sequencing input was PBMCs. The source of these receptors is a woman aged 40 to 50 in good health and CMV-seropositive.

The genes are TRBV27 and TRBJ1-2; weak D call: TRBD1 (5 bases). Germline V CDR1 and CDR2: MNHEY, SMNVEV (reference sequence). The CDR3 spans 14 residues. V gave up 5 bases and J gave up 5 bases, with 15 bases separating them. CDR3 protein: CASSRSGCAYGYTF. The CDR3 DNA is TGTGCCAGCAGTCGTTCAGGGTGCGCATATGGCTACACCTTC.

In this sample, this clone turned up a few times. This specimen includes other DNA sequences encoding the same CDR3. V and J are TRBV28 and TRBJ1-5; D not certain. CDR3 size: 11 residues. CDR1 is MDHEN and CDR2 is SYDVKM in the germline V gene. V was clipped by 6 bases and J by 6 bases, with 6 bases between them. Here the CDR3 DNA reads TGTGCCAGCAGCCCGGGTCAGCCCCAGCATTTT. It translates to CASSPGQPQHF.

The chain combines TRBV4-3 with TRBJ1-6; the match to TRBD1 covers 8 bases. V lost 2 bases to trimming and J lost 8 bases; unmatched junction nucleotides: 14. Germline V gene sequence: CDR1 LGHNA, CDR2 YSLEER. The CDR3 spans 18 residues. The CDR3 DNA sequence: TGCGCCAGCAGCCAAAACAGACAGGGGATTAATGGTGATTCACCCCTCCACTTT. As protein: CASSQNRQGINGDSPLHF.

The rearrangement uses TRBV5-1 and TRBJ2-5; a weak D match, TRBD1 (6 bases). Per germline, CDR1 SGHRS and CDR2 YFSETQ. V dropped 4 bases and J dropped 5 bases, with 15 bases sitting between them. The CDR3 contains 14 residues. CDR3 coding DNA: TGCGCCAGCAGCCTCCCGCAGGGGTTTGAGACCCAGTACTTC. Translated: CASSLPQGFETQYF.

The J gene is TRBJ1-1, the V gene TRBV27, with 9 bases identical to TRBD1. Trimming at V came to 5 bases and at J to 7 bases, leaving 5 bases not matched to a gene. This CDR3 region has 13 residues. CDR1 MNHEY and CDR2 SMNVEV come from the germline V gene (reference sequence). The CDR3 region is CASSRGTGIEAFF. The CDR3 region has the DNA TGTGCCAGCAGTCGAGGGACAGGGATTGAAGCTTTCTTT.

This clone occurred a few times. The CDR3 reads CASSFGLGSDEQFF. In DNA form, the CDR3 reads TGTGCCAGCAGCTTCGGGTTGGGTTCGGATGAGCAGTTCTTC. This chain joins TRBV7-9 and TRBJ2-1; D gene unclear. This CDR3 contains 14 residues. The V and J ends lost 3 bases and 8 bases respectively, with 14 bases between them. The germline V gene encodes CDR1 SEHNR and CDR2 FQNEAQ (reference sequence).

This chain connects TRBV5-6 to TRBJ2-5; TRBD2 might be the D (5 bases). The ends were cut back, 3 bases at V and 3 bases at J, with 9 bases in the middle. Germline V CDR1 and CDR2: SGHDT, YYEEEE. The CDR3 sequence is 13 residues long. The CDR3 loop is CASSSLLEETQYF. The CDR3 nucleotides are TGTGCCAGCAGCTCCCTACTAGAAGAGACCCAGTACTTC.